This entry is about one T cell receptor (beta chain). In its sample, this clonotype was seen a few times. It lacks a known antigen. Base-call qualities are not available, and no considerably larger clone is one nucleotide away. Ficoll-Paque density gradient centrifugation was used to isolate PBMCs. These data originate in a study of T-cell memory formation after mild COVID-19 (dated by TCRdb to about 2021). With regard to the full study: TCR sequence clusters from the two donors were largely donor specific. In two donors, T-cell clones that expanded and contracted after mild COVID-19 were followed by sequencing TCRalpha and TCRbeta repertoires longitudinally. Two young, previously healthy adult volunteers made up the cohort, one male and one female. Overall results and qualifications from the work: Only two mild cases were covered in the study, and larger cohorts including severe cases with pre-infection samples were considered necessary. From day 15 to 85, contracting clones showed balanced CD4/CD8 phenotypes, whereas a second wave of clones that expanded from day 15 to 37 leaned towards CD4+. Contracting CD4+ clones were found mainly in CM and EM memory subsets, while CD8+ clones were enriched in EMRA. Some responding clones were detected in pre-infection memory, suggesting pre-existing cross-reactive memory T cells joined the SARS-CoV-2 response. SARS-CoV-2 specificity of the second-wave clones peaking on day 37 was not confirmed.

The reads were generated on an Illumina NovaSeq 6000. TCRalpha and TCRbeta cDNA libraries were constructed by 5'RACE with constant-segment primers, with sample barcodes and unique molecular identifiers being introduced. Trizol reagent was used to extract RNA from every sample. Amplification of the libraries took two PCR steps, and the second step added a second sample barcode plus Illumina TruSeq adapters. Sequencing of libraries was performed on an Illumina NovaSeq with 2 x 150 bp paired-end reads. The paper's data handling went like this. With migec v1.2.7, reads were demultiplexed and then collapsed into UMI-guided consensus sequences. Using mixcr v2.1.11, the UMI consensuses were aligned to TRA and TRB V and J templates and assembled into clonotypes. Expanded or contracted clonotypes were those called significant by both edgeR and NoisET, with noise models trained on biological replicates. edgeR calls used a false discovery rate-adjusted p below 0.01 and a log2 fold-change threshold of 1. As an exploratory analysis of dynamics, PCA with hierarchical clustering was applied to max-normalized trajectories of the 1000 most abundant clonotypes. Each responding clone was given a CD4 or CD8 phenotype based on the CD4+ and CD8+ repertoires, which had been sequenced separately. TCRdb's own reprocessing of the public reads used fastp at Q25 and MiXCR and kept productive beta chains. For every CDR3 protein sequence, its rows merge into one entry that carries the most common genes and DNA. Here the V and J calls rest on TCRdb's processing, not on the authors' analysis. The sample includes 250,000 to 350,000 distinct CDR3 sequences, with roughly a fifth observed a single time. In total, the top ten clones hold about 21% of the sample.

Material for sequencing was PBMCs or a T cell subset sorted from them (not recorded which). The receptor comes from a man younger than 30 who had mild COVID-19 (a few samples of this study predate the infection). The sample titles of this study are shuffled in the database, so cell type and time point are left out; the donor was told from shared clones.

The DNA reads TGTGCCAGCAGATCTCAGTTTACCGGGGAGCTGTTTTTT. Translated, it gives CASRSQFTGELFF. The rearranged segments are TRBV27 and TRBJ2-2; the D gene cannot be resolved reliably. The CDR3 measures 13 amino acids from cysteine to phenylalanine. Kept here is only the CDR3 DNA, which spans 39 bases and is read in frame from base 1. The germline V gene encodes CDR1 MNHEY and CDR2 SMNVEV (reference sequence). Relative to germline, V is 6 bases shorter and J is 5 bases shorter, with 10 bases between their ends.